This entry lists 17 T cell receptor beta chains sequenced from one sample in a study of vaccination effects on CD4 cells after COVID-19. These TCRs are of unknown antigen specificity. Sequencing in the ViraFEST assay came after antigen-specific CD4+ T cells had been expanded with viral peptide pools, which were used to stimulate PBMC. Scientists isolated CD4+ T cells after a roughly ten-day culture period ended. Repertoires were generated with immunoSEQ multiplex PCR, while TCRdb's copy carries only in-frame clones and drops some. Of about 79,000 clones in the sample, around 74% were seen once. The source was CD4+ T cells from PBMCs cultured with HCoV-229E spike peptides, collected before COVID-19 vaccination. All receptors come from a human donor who received a COVID-19 vaccine.

The chain combines TRBV5-1 with TRBJ2-5; the D is unclear. The germline CDR1 and CDR2 sequences are SGHRS and YFSETQ. This CDR3 contains 15 residues. Trimming cost V 0 bases and J 1 base, with 10 bases left between them. In nucleotides, the CDR3 is TGCGCCAGCAGCTTGGGAGGCGGATTCCAAGAGACCCAGTACTTC. This translates into CASSLGGGFQETQYF.

V gene TRBV5-1 combines with J gene TRBJ2-2, with 7 bases aligning to TRBD1. Germline lookup yields CDR1 SGHRS and CDR2 YFSETQ. The CDR3 covers 14 residues. J gave up 7 bases and V 7 bases, and 10 bases lay outside the gene matches. The CDR3 here is CASSEGQGVGELFF. The DNA of the CDR3 is TGCGCCAGCTCCGAAGGGCAGGGGGTCGGGGAGCTGTTTTTT.

J is TRBJ1-4 and V is TRBV6-5; 10 bases align to TRBD1. Trimming at V came to 5 bases and at J to 7 bases, leaving 7 bases not matched to a gene. Germline CDR1 and CDR2: MNHEY and SVGAGI. This CDR3 spans 15 amino acids. CDR3 residues: CASSPRTGGAEKLFF. The CDR3, as DNA: TGTGCCAGCAGTCCCCGGACAGGGGGGGCTGAAAAACTGTTTTTT.

This clone was detected a few times. This rearrangement joins TRBV4-2 to TRBJ1-3, with D possibly matching TRBD1 (5 bases). The CDR3 runs to 17 residues. The V gene lost 2 bases and the J gene lost 0 bases, with 14 bases spanning the gap. The germline gives CDR1 LGHNA, CDR2 YNFKEQ. CDR3 sequence (DNA): TGTGCCAGCAGCCAAACCCTCACAGGAGTCTCTGGAAACACCATATATTTT. Translated: CASSQTLTGVSGNTIYF.

This clone has a single count. The chain's CDR3 is CASRYRANQPQHF. As DNA, the CDR3 is TGTGCCAGCAGGTACAGGGCAAATCAGCCCCAGCATTTT. V usage is TRBV6-5 and J usage is TRBJ1-5; maybe TRBD1 (6 bases). V lost 6 bases, J lost 4 bases, and 10 bases lay in between. The germline V gene has CDR1 MNHEY and CDR2 SVGAGI. The CDR3 extends over 13 amino acids.

This clone was counted a single time. The V and J genes are TRBV5-1 and TRBJ2-5; 11 bases map to TRBD2. Germline V gene data show CDR1 as SGHRS and CDR2 as YFSETQ. V was pared by 4 bases and J by 5 bases, with 4 bases of the junction left unmatched. CDR3 length: 14 amino acids. The chain's CDR3 is CASSLAGGFETQYF. In DNA form, the CDR3 reads TGCGCCAGCAGCCTAGCGGGGGGATTCGAGACCCAGTACTTC.

This clone has only a few counts. The rearrangement uses TRBV5-4 and TRBJ1-1; D gene unclear. The ends were cut back, 4 bases at V and 4 bases at J, with 11 bases in the middle. Germline V lookup: CDR1 SGHNT, CDR2 YYREEE (reference sequence). The CDR3 loop spans 13 amino acids. The CDR3 spells CASSNGVGTEAFF. The CDR3 DNA is TGTGCCAGCAGCAATGGGGTTGGCACTGAAGCTTTCTTT.

The gene calls are TRBV5-6 and TRBJ1-2; a weak D match, TRBD1 (6 bases). The CDR3 consists of 16 residues. CDR1 and CDR2 (germline): SGHDT, YYEEEE. The V and J ends lost 0 bases and 6 bases respectively, with 18 bases between them. CDR3: CASSLAVWGDRNGYTF. CDR3 DNA sequence: TGTGCCAGCAGCTTGGCAGTGTGGGGCGACAGGAATGGCTACACCTTC.

The chain is built from TRBV5-5 and TRBJ2-1; TRBD2 matches 7 bases. V trimming: 1 base; J trimming: 3 bases; junction bases outside the gene matches: 7. From germline, CDR1 is SGHKS and CDR2 YYEKEE (reference sequence). The length of the CDR3 is 16 residues. The CDR3 DNA is TGTGCCAGCAGCTTGCCTCGGCTAGCGGTCTACAATGAGCAGTTCTTC. Its translation is CASSLPRLAVYNEQFF. Supplemented by reference TRBV5-5 and TRBJ2-1, the full variable domain reads DAGVTQSPTHLIKTRGQQVTLRCSPISGHKSVSWYQQVLGQGPQFIFQYYEKEERGRGNFPDRFSARQFPNYSSELNVNALLLGDSALYLCASSLPRLAVYNEQFFGPGTRLTVL.

The V gene is TRBV7-6, the J gene TRBJ2-3; 8 bases agree with TRBD2. The J segment lost 5 bases and the V segment lost 3 bases, leaving 10 bases of the junction unmatched. The CDR3 is made up of 16 amino acids. CDR1 SGHVS and CDR2 FNYEAQ come from the germline V gene. The CDR3 loop is CASSLELAALGDTQYF. CDR3 DNA sequence: TGTGCCAGCAGCTTGGAACTAGCGGCCCTCGGAGATACGCAGTATTTT.

J is TRBJ2-3 and V is TRBV5-8; no definite D call. Germline V gene sequence: CDR1 SGHTS, CDR2 YDEGEE. Trimming shortened V by 7 bases and J by 1 base, and 19 bases separated the two germline ends. This CDR3 comprises 16 residues. The CDR3 coding sequence is TGTGCCAGCCCTTCGGTCGGGCAGGTGGGCACAGATACGCAGTATTTT. It is translated as CASPSVGQVGTDTQYF.

V usage is TRBV21-1 and J usage is TRBJ2-4; no DNA check was done on the table's D call, TRBD2. TRBV21-1 is designated a pseudogene. The CDR3 loop spans 18 amino acids. This chain's CDR3 is CASIPLGKGVFPKNIQYF. CDR3 sequence (DNA): TGTGCCAGCATACCACTCGGGAAGGGTGTATTTCCCAAAAACATTCAGTACTTC.

The chain has TRBV12-3 or TRBV12-4 and TRBJ2-7; TRBD2 aligns across 7 bases. V lost 6 bases and J lost 3; bases outside the gene matches: 5. The CDR3 length is 13 residues. The CDR3 nucleotides read TGTGCCAGCAGACGAAGCGGGGACTACGAGCAGTACGTC. Translation: CASRRSGDYEQYV.

This chain uses TRBV5-1 with TRBJ1-4; 7 positions agree with TRBD1. V lost 3 bases and J lost 8; bases outside the gene matches: 10. Germline V gene data show CDR1 as SGHRS and CDR2 as YFSETQ. The CDR3 has 15 residues. The CDR3 loop is CASSSTSAGGEKLFF. CDR3 sequence (DNA): TGCGCCAGCAGCTCAACCTCTGCAGGGGGGGAAAAACTGTTTTTT.

This clone was seen only a few times. The V gene is TRBV7-8, the J gene TRBJ1-2; D gene uncertain. CDR1 is SGHVS, CDR2 FQNEAQ, per germline. The CDR3 extends over 14 amino acids. V was clipped by 1 base and J by 0 bases, with 6 bases between them. CDR3 sequence (DNA): TGTGCCAGCAGCTTAGACGGTACTAACTATGGCTACACCTTC. This codes for CASSLDGTNYGYTF. Combining the CDR3 with reference TRBV7-8 and TRBJ1-2 gives the whole variable domain GAGVSQSPRYKVAKRGQDVALRCDPISGHVSLFWYQQALGQGPEFLTYFQNEAQLDKSGLPSDRFFAERPEGSVSTLKIQRTQQEDSAVYLCASSLDGTNYGYTFGSGTRLTVV.

The chain joins TRBV12-3 or TRBV12-4 to TRBJ1-1; no definite D call. V was shortened by 3 bases and J by 7 bases, with 9 bases between the two germline ends. The CDR3 spans 12 residues. Written as DNA, the CDR3 is TGTGCCAGCAGTTTGAACAGCCTTGAAGCTTTCTTT. Its translation: CASSLNSLEAFF.

The chain joins TRBV30 to TRBJ1-6, with D perhaps matching TRBD1 (5 bases). The V end lost 2 bases, the J end lost 9 bases, and 20 bases lay between the germline ends. Per the germline V gene, CDR1 is GTSNPN and CDR2 is SVGIG (reference sequence). CDR3 length: 16 residues. CDR3 sequence (DNA): TGTGCCTGGAGTCGAGGGACTCCCAAAGAGGTTTCACCCCTCCACTTT. Translated: CAWSRGTPKEVSPLHF.